The 14 T cell receptor beta chains in this list originate from one sample, sequenced in a study of blood T cell repertoires in COVID-19. Some clones are missing from TCRdb's copy, which holds only in-frame ones; the method was immunoSEQ multiplex PCR. Here the sample spans some 230,000 clones, around 87% being singletons. The sequenced sample consisted of PBMCs or T cells enriched from blood (not recorded which). These TCRs come from a woman aged 18-30 years in a cohort exposed to, infected with or recovered from COVID-19 (not recorded which).

This clone was seen once. The chain carries TRBV5-1 and TRBJ2-3, with 8 bases lining up with TRBD1. The V gene end was trimmed by 3 bases and the J gene end by 5 bases; junction bases not matched to a gene: 11. The CDR3 spans 16 residues. CDR1 and CDR2 (germline): SGHRS, YFSETQ. The CDR3 bases are TGCGCCAGCAGCTCAATCACCGGGACAGGAATAGATACGCAGTATTTT. It is translated as CASSSITGTGIDTQYF. Complete variable domain (other parts from reference TRBV5-1 and TRBJ2-3): KAGVTQTPRYLIKTRGQQVTLSCSPISGHRSVSWYQQTPGQGLQFLFEYFSETQRNKGNFPGRFSGRQFSNSRSEMNVSTLELGDSALYLCASSSITGTGIDTQYFGPGTRLTVL.

The chain's CDR3 is CASRQPGAQERAFF. The CDR3 DNA follows: TGTGCCAGCAGGCAACCGGGAGCACAGGAACGAGCTTTCTTT. V and J are TRBV6-5 and TRBJ1-1; tentative D call: TRBD1 (5 bases). The CDR3 totals 14 residues. Per the germline V gene, CDR1 is MNHEY and CDR2 is SVGAGI. Trimming shortened V by 6 bases and J by 10 bases, and 21 bases separated the two germline ends.

The CDR3 loop is CASSPQYRADSPLHF. For the CDR3, the DNA is TGTGCCAGCTCACCACAGTACAGGGCCGATTCACCCCTCCACTTT. V gene TRBV18 combines with J gene TRBJ1-6; TRBD1 is a possible D gene (6 bases). Germline CDR1 and CDR2: KGHSH and LQKENI. V gave up 1 base and J gave up 8 bases, with 12 bases separating them. This CDR3 is built from 15 residues.

The rearrangement links TRBV25-1 to TRBJ1-2, with D uncertain. The V end was cut by 2 bases, the J end by 4 bases, with 11 bases between. The CDR3 loop spans 14 amino acids. CDR1 and CDR2 (germline): MGHDK, SYGVNS. Written as DNA, the CDR3 is TGTGCCAGCAGTGAAAGGTTGGAGAGCTATGGCTACACCTTC. Protein product: CASSERLESYGYTF.

V usage is TRBV6-5 and J usage is TRBJ1-3; D is uncertain. V shed 4 bases and J shed 4 bases, with 8 bases lying between them. The CDR3 consists of 13 residues. CDR1 is MNHEY, CDR2 SVGAGI, per germline. As DNA, the CDR3 is TGTGCCAGCAGTTTCCGTTCCGGAAACACCATATATTTT. Its protein is CASSFRSGNTIYF.

A few counts support this clone. V usage is TRBV7-9 and J usage is TRBJ1-2; 10 positions match TRBD1. This CDR3 spans 14 amino acids. V dropped 3 bases and J dropped 7; count of bases not matched to a gene: 5. Germline CDR1 and CDR2: SEHNR and FQNEAQ (reference sequence). CDR3 in DNA: TGTGCCAGCAGCTTTTCCGGGACAGGGGCTGGCTACACCTTC. Encoded protein: CASSFSGTGAGYTF.

The chain links TRBV6-1 to TRBJ1-2; a possible D gene is TRBD1 (5 bases). The CDR3 has 15 amino acids. V was shortened by 1 base and J by 5 bases, with 14 bases between the two germline ends. The V gene's germline CDR1 is MNHNS and CDR2 SASEGT. The CDR3 sequence: CASSEVQGVLYGYTF. CDR3 nucleotides: TGTGCCAGCAGTGAAGTCCAGGGTGTACTTTATGGCTACACCTTC.

This clone has just one count. The rearrangement links TRBV2 to TRBJ1-2, with D possibly TRBD1 on 5 matching bases. CDR3 length equals 14 residues. Trimming removed 6 bases at V and 1 base at J, with 12 bases between. Per the germline V gene, CDR1 is SNHLY and CDR2 is FYNNEI. The CDR3: CASRGRQINYGYTF. The CDR3 DNA reads as TGTGCCAGCAGGGGGCGACAGATTAACTATGGCTACACCTTC.

V is TRBV5-1 and J is TRBJ2-3, with TRBD2 matching 7 bases. The V gene end was trimmed by 7 bases and the J gene end by 2 bases; junction bases not matched to a gene: 7. The germline V gene has CDR1 SGHRS and CDR2 YFSETQ. The CDR3 contains 14 residues. CDR3 protein: CASAPGLNTDTQYF. The CDR3, as DNA: TGCGCCAGCGCACCGGGACTAAACACAGATACGCAGTATTTT. The full variable domain, with the rest looked up from reference TRBV5-1 and TRBJ2-3, is KAGVTQTPRYLIKTRGQQVTLSCSPISGHRSVSWYQQTPGQGLQFLFEYFSETQRNKGNFPGRFSGRQFSNSRSEMNVSTLELGDSALYLCASAPGLNTDTQYFGPGTRLTVL.

The chain carries TRBV9 and TRBJ2-6; the D is unclear. V lost 4 bases and J lost 0, with 11 bases in between. Per the germline V gene, CDR1 is SGDLS and CDR2 is YYNGEE. The length of the CDR3 is 16 residues. For the CDR3, the DNA is TGTGCCAGCAGCCCCGAGGTGAGCTCTGGGGCCAACGTCCTGACTTTC. Its translation: CASSPEVSSGANVLTF.

The chain combines TRBV5-1 with TRBJ1-6; D perhaps matches TRBD1 (5 bases). Trimming cost V 3 bases and J 7 bases, with 8 bases left between them. CDR1 is SGHRS, CDR2 YFSETQ, per germline. This CDR3 has 13 amino acids. This CDR3 reads CASSWRQNSPLHF. The CDR3 bases are TGCGCCAGCAGCTGGAGACAGAATTCACCCCTCCACTTT.

The chain is built from TRBV9 and TRBJ2-3; 8 bases fit TRBD2. The junction had 4 bases not matched to a gene; V was cut back by 0 bases and J by 4 bases. This CDR3 spans 15 amino acids. CDR1 is SGDLS and CDR2 is YYNGEE in the germline V gene. The CDR3 loop reads CASSVDGTRPDTQYF. CDR3 bases: TGTGCCAGCAGCGTAGACGGGACTAGACCAGATACGCAGTATTTT.

The gene calls are TRBV2 and TRBJ1-2, with a weak D call TRBD1 (6 bases). Germline CDR1 reads SNHLY; CDR2 reads FYNNEI. Trimming shortened V by 5 bases and J by 2 bases, and 9 bases separated the two germline ends. The length of the CDR3 is 13 residues. The DNA for the CDR3 is TGTGCCAGCAGTCGACAGGTGAACTATGGCTACACCTTC. It specifies CASSRQVNYGYTF.

The rearrangement joins TRBV19 to TRBJ2-5, with D perhaps matching TRBD1 (5 bases). Germline CDR1 reads LNHDA; CDR2 reads SQIVND (reference sequence). The germline V and J ends were trimmed by 2 bases and 2 bases, with 27 bases remaining between them. The CDR3 has 20 residues. CDR3 residues: CASSILPRYGQQAVQETQYF. In DNA, the CDR3 is TGTGCCAGTAGTATACTTCCTAGATATGGGCAACAGGCGGTTCAAGAGACCCAGTACTTC.